The 9 T cell receptor beta chains below come from one sample, sequenced in a study of T cell changes during pregnancy in multiple sclerosis. The method was immunoSEQ multiplex PCR; TCRdb's version includes in-frame clones alone and lacks a portion of them. The sample yields tens of thousands of clones, about 84% seen once. Material: CD8+ T cells from peripheral blood mononuclear cells, obtained before pregnancy. All receptors derive from a female donor with multiple sclerosis, enrolled in a pregnancy study.

This clone occurred a few times. V is TRBV9 and J is TRBJ2-5; TRBD2 agrees at 11 bases. CDR1 is SGDLS, CDR2 YYNGEE, per germline. V dropped 8 bases and J dropped 0; count of bases not matched to a gene: 6. The CDR3 extends over 15 amino acids. The CDR3 sequence is CARLAGGPYQETQYF. The CDR3 DNA follows: TGTGCCAGGCTAGCGGGAGGACCGTACCAAGAGACCCAGTACTTC. The variable domain in full, completed from reference TRBV9 and TRBJ2-5, reads DSGVTQTPKHLITATGQRVTLRCSPRSGDLSVYWYQQSLDQGLQFLIQYYNGEERAKGNILERFSAQQFPDLHSELNLSSLELGDSALYFCARLAGGPYQETQYFGPGTRLLVL.

The chain has TRBV29-1 and TRBJ2-7; tentatively, D is TRBD2 (6 bases). The CDR3 sequence is 15 residues long. Trimming took 0 bases from V and 3 from J, leaving 15 bases between them. Looked up from germline, CDR1 is SQVTM and CDR2 is ANQGSEA. In nucleotides, the CDR3 is TGCAGCGTTGAAGAAGGCGGGGTCGGACTCTACGAGCAGTACTTC. Protein product: CSVEEGGVGLYEQYF.

V gene TRBV6-1 combines with J gene TRBJ1-1; a possible D gene is TRBD1 (6 bases). V was shortened by 6 bases and J by 6 bases, with 17 bases between the two germline ends. The CDR3 extends over 14 amino acids. Germline V lookup: CDR1 MNHNS, CDR2 SASEGT. The DNA for the CDR3 is TGTGCCAGCAGATGGACAGCGGAAGGCCCTGAAGCTTTCTTT. The encoded protein is CASRWTAEGPEAFF.

The rearrangement joins TRBV27 to TRBJ2-3; the D is unclear. Trimming took off 3 bases at V and 1 base at J, with 5 bases between the two ends. The V gene's germline CDR1 is MNHEY and CDR2 SMNVEV (reference sequence). The CDR3 has 13 residues. In DNA form, the CDR3 reads TGTGCCAGCAGTTTCCCCGGCACAGATACGCAGTATTTT. Translated: CASSFPGTDTQYF.

V is TRBV7-9 and J is TRBJ2-3; 7 bases are a match to TRBD1. The V and J ends lost 4 bases and 2 bases, in that order; junction bases with no gene match: 9. The CDR3 runs to 16 residues. The germline gives CDR1 SEHNR, CDR2 FQNEAQ (reference sequence). The CDR3 protein is CASSSHGTVNTDTQYF. Here the CDR3 DNA reads TGTGCCAGCAGCTCCCATGGGACAGTCAACACAGATACGCAGTATTTT.

By share, this clone ranks as medium-sized. This chain connects TRBV27 to TRBJ1-2; D is uncertain. V lost 0 bases to trimming and J lost 4 bases, with 9 bases between them. The CDR3 contains 14 residues. CDR1 MNHEY and CDR2 SMNVEV come from the germline V gene (reference sequence). The CDR3 nucleotides are TGTGCCAGCAGTTTATCTCCAGGTTTCTATGGCTACACCTTC. This encodes CASSLSPGFYGYTF.

V usage is TRBV6-4 and J usage is TRBJ1-5; 9 nucleotides line up with TRBD1. The CDR3 sequence is 16 residues long. CDR1 is MRHNA and CDR2 is SNTAGT in the germline V gene. V was pared by 0 bases and J by 5 bases, with 5 bases of the junction left unmatched. CDR3 nucleotide sequence: TGTGCCAGCAGTGACTCATCGGACAGGGGCCATCAGCCCCAGCATTTT. This codes for CASSDSSDRGHQPQHF.

V usage is TRBV7-2 and J usage is TRBJ2-1; 10 bases are shared with TRBD2. CDR3 length equals 17 residues. The V segment lost 5 bases and the J segment 4 bases; nucleotides outside the gene matches: 11. The germline V gene has CDR1 SGHTA and CDR2 FQGNSA. CDR3 in amino acids: CASSGGTSEPEYNEQFF. The CDR3 region has the DNA TGTGCCAGCAGCGGCGGGACTAGCGAACCCGAGTACAATGAGCAGTTCTTC.

This chain links TRBV4-1 with TRBJ2-7, with 8 bases aligning to TRBD1. The junction had 4 bases not matched to a gene; V was cut back by 0 bases and J by 0 bases. The CDR3 is 16 residues long. The germline V gene has CDR1 MGHRA and CDR2 YSYEKL. CDR3 DNA sequence: TGCGCCAGCAGCCAAGAAAGGACAGGGAGCTCCTACGAGCAGTACTTC. Protein: CASSQERTGSSYEQYF.